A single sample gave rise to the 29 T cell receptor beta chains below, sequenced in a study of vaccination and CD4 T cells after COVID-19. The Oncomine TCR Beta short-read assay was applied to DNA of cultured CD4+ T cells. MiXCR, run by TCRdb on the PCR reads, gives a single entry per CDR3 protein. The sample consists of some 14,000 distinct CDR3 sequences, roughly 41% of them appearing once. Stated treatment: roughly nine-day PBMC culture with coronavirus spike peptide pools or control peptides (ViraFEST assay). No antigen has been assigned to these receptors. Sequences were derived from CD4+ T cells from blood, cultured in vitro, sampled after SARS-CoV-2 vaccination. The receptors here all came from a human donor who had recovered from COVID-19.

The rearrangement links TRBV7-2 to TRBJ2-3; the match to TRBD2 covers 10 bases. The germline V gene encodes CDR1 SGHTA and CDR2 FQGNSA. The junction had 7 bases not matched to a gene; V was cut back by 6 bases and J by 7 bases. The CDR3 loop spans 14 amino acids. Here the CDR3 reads CASSSSGSLYTQYF. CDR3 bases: TGTGCCAGCAGTTCTAGCGGGAGCCTATATACGCAGTATTTT.

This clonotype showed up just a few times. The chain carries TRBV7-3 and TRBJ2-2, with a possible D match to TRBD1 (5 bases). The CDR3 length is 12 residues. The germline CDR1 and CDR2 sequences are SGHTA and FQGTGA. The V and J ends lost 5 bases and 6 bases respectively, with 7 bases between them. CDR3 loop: CASSPGPGELFF. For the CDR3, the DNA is TGTGCCAGCAGCCCAGGGCCCGGGGAGCTGTTTTTT.

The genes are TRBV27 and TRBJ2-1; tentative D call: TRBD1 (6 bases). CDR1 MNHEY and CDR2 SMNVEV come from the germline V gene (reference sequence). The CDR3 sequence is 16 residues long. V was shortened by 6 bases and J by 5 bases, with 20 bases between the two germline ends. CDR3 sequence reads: CASSLRRTAANNEQFF. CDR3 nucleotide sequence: TGTGCCAGCAGCCTCCGACGGACAGCGGCCAACAATGAGCAGTTCTTC.

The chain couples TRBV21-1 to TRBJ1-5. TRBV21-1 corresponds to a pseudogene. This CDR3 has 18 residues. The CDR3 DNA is TGTGCCAGCAGCAAACCACCGATGACCCGACGGTTCAATCAGCCCCAGCATTTT. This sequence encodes CASSKPPMTRRFNQPQHF.

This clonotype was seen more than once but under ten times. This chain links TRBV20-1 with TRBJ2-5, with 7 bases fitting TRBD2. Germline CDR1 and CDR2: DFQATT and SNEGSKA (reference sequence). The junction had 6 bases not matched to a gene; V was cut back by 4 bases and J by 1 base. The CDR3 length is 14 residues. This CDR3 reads CSATSGASQETQYF. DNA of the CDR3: TGCAGTGCTACAAGCGGGGCCTCCCAAGAGACCCAGTACTTC.

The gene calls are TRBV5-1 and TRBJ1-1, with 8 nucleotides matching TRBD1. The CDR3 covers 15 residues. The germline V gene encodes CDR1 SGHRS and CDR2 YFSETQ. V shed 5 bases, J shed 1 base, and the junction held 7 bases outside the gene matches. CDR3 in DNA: TGCGCCAGCAGTACGCACAGGGGGGAGAACACTGAAGCTTTCTTT. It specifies CASSTHRGENTEAFF.

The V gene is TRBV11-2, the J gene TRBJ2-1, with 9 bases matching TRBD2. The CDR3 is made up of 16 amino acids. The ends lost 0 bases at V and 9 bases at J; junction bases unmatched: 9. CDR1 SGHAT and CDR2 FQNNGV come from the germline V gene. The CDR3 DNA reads TGTGCCAGCAGCTTAGATAGGGCGACTAGCGGCAGTGAGCAGTTCTTC. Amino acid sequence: CASSLDRATSGSEQFF.

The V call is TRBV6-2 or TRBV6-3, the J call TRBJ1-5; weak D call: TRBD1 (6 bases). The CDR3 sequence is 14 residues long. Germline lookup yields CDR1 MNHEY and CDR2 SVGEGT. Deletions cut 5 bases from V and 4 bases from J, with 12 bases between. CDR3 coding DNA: TGTGCCAGCAGTCAGGGGACATTAAATCAGCCCCAGCATTTT. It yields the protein CASSQGTLNQPQHF.

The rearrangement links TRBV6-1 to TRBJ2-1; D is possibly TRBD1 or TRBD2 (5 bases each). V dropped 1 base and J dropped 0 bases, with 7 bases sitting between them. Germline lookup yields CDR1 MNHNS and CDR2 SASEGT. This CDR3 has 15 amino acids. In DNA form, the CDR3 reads TGTGCCAGCAGTGAAGAGGGGAGCTCCTACAATGAGCAGTTCTTC. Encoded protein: CASSEEGSSYNEQFF.

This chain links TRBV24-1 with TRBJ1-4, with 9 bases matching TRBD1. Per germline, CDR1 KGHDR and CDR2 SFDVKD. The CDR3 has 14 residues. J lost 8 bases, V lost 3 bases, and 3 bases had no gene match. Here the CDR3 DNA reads TGTGCCACCAGTGATCCTGGGACAGGGGAAAAACTGTTTTTT. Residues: CATSDPGTGEKLFF.

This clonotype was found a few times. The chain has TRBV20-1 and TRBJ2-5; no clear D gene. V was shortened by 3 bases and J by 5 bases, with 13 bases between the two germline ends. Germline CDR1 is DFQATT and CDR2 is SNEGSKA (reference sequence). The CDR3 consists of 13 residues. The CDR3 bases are TGCAGTGCTAGGGTAGTGGTGGGGGAGACCCAGTACTTC. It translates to CSARVVVGETQYF.

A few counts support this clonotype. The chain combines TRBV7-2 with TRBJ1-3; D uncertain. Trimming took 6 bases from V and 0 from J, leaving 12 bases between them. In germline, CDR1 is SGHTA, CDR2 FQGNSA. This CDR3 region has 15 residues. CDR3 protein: CASSPTASSGNTIYF. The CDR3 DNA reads TGTGCCAGCAGTCCCACAGCGAGCTCTGGAAACACCATATATTTT.

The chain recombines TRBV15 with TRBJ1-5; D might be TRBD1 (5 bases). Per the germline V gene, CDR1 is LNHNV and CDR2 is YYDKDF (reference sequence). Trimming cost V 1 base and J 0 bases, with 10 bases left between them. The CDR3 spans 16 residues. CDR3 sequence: CATSRGSTASNQPQHF. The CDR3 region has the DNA TGTGCCACCAGCAGAGGCTCGACAGCTAGCAATCAGCCCCAGCATTTT.

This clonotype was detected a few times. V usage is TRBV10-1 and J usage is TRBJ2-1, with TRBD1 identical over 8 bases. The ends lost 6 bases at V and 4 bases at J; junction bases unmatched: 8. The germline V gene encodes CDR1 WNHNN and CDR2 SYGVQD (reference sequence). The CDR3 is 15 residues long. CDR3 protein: CASSPSDRVYNEQFF. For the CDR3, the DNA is TGCGCCAGCAGCCCTTCGGACAGGGTATACAATGAGCAGTTCTTC.

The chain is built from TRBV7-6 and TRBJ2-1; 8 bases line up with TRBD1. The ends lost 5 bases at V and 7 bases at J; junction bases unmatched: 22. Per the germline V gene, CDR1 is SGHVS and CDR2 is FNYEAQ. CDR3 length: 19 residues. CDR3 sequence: CASSRGIVVAQGAGNEQFF. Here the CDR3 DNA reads TGTGCCAGCAGCCGGGGGATAGTCGTAGCGCAGGGGGCAGGTAATGAGCAGTTCTTC.

Here the CDR3 reads CASSLGVEQGDTEAFF. DNA of the CDR3: TGTGCCAGCAGCTTAGGGGTCGAGCAGGGGGACACTGAAGCTTTCTTT. The chain has TRBV7-9 and TRBJ1-1; 7 bases match TRBD1. This CDR3 is built from 16 residues. Losses at the gene ends were 1 base for V and 3 bases for J; bases not matched to a gene: 8. Per the germline V gene, CDR1 is SEHNR and CDR2 is FQNEAQ (reference sequence).

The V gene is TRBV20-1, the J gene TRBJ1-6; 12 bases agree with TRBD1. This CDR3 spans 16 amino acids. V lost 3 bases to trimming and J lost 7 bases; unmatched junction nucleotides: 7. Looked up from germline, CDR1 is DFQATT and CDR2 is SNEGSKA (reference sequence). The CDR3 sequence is CSARGQGADMNSPLHF. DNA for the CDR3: TGCAGTGCTAGGGGACAGGGGGCGGACATGAATTCACCCCTCCACTTT.

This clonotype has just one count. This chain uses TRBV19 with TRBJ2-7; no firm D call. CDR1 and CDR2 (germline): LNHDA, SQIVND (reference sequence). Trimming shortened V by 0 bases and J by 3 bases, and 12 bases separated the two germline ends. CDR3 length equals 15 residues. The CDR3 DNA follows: TGTGCCAGTAGTATAGATCGTACCGGATTCTACGAGCAGTACTTC. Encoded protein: CASSIDRTGFYEQYF.

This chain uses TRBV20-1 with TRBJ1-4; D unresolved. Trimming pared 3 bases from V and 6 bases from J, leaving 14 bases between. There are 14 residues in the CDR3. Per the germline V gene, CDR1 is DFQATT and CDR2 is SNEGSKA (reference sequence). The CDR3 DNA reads TGCAGTGCTAGTCCGAGTTCAGTGGATGAAAAACTGTTTTTT. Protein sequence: CSASPSSVDEKLFF.

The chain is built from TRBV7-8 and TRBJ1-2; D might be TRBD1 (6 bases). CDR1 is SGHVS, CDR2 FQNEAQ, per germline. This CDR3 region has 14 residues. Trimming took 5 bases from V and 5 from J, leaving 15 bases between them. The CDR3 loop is CASSEEWGPYGYTF. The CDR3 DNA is TGTGCCAGCAGCGAAGAATGGGGGCCATATGGCTACACCTTC.

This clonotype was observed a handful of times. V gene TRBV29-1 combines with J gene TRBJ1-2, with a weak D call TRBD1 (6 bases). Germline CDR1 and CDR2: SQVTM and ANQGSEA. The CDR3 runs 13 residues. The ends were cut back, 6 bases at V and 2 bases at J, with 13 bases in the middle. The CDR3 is CSVQTQGNYGYTF. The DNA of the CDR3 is TGCAGCGTACAAACCCAGGGGAACTATGGCTACACCTTC.

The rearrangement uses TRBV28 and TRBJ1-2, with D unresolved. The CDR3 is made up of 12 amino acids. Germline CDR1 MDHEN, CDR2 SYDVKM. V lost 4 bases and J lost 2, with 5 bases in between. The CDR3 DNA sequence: TGTGCCAGCAGTTCGGGGAACTATGGCTACACCTTC. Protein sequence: CASSSGNYGYTF.

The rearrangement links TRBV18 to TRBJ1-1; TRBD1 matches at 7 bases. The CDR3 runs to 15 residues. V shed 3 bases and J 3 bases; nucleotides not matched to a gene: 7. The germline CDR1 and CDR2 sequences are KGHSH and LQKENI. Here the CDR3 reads CASSPETGLYTEAFF. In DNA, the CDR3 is TGTGCCAGCTCACCCGAGACAGGGCTTTACACTGAAGCTTTCTTT.

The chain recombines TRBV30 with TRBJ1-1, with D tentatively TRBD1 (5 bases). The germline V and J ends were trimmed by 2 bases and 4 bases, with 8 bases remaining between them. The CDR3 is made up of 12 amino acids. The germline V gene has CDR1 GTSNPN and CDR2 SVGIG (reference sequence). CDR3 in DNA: TGTGCCTGGAGTTTCCAGGGCACTGAAGCTTTCTTT. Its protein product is CAWSFQGTEAFF.

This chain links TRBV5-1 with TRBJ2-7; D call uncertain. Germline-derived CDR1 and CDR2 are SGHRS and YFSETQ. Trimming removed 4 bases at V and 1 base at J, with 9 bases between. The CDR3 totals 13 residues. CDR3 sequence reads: CASSPSISYEQYF. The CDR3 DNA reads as TGCGCCAGCAGCCCGTCGATATCCTACGAGCAGTACTTC.

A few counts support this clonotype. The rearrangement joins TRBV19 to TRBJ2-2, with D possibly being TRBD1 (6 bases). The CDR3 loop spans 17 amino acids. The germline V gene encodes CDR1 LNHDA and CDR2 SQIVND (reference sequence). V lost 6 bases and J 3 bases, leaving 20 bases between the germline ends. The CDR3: CASSPSVGAVYTGELFF. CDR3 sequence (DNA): TGTGCCAGTAGCCCCTCGGTGGGGGCGGTTTACACCGGGGAGCTGTTTTTT.

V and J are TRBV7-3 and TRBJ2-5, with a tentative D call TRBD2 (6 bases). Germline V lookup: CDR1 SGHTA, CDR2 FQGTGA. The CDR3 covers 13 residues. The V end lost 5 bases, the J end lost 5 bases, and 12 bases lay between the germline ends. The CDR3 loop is CASSLTRAETQYF. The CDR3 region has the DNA TGTGCCAGCAGCCTGACTAGAGCGGAGACCCAGTACTTC.

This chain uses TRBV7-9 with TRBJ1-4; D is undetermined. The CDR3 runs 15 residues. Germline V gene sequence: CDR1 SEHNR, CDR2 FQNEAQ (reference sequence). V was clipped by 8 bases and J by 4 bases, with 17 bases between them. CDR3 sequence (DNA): TGTGCCAGCTCCATGGACGGAGGACGTAATGAAAAACTGTTTTTT. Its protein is CASSMDGGRNEKLFF. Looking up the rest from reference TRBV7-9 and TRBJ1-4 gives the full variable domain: DTGVSQNPRHKITKRGQNVTFRCDPISEHNRLYWYRQTLGQGPEFLTYFQNEAQLEKSRLLSDRFSAERPKGSFSTLEIQRTEQGDSAMYLCASSMDGGRNEKLFFGSGTQLSVL.

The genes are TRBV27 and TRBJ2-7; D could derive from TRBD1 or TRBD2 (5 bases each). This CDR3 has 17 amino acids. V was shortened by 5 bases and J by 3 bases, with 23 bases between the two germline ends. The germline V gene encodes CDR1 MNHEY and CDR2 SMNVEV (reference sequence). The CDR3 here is CASSIGDLWGADYEQYF. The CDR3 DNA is TGTGCCAGCAGTATCGGGGACCTATGGGGCGCCGACTACGAGCAGTACTTC.